A selection of T cell receptor beta chains follows, all from one sample in a study of T cell repertoires in cytomegalovirus infection. In TCRdb, the reads were re-called with MiXCR into one record per CDR3 protein. The sample has roughly 320,000 distinct CDR3 sequences; over 7.5% are singletons. The sequenced material came from PBMCs. The receptors originated from a human donor in good health (CMV status not recorded). Some clones in this sample may be carry-over from other donors' samples. Each CDR3 is given with its conserved first and last residue. The D gene is left open where the match is weak. Size values are once, few and many counts, or a class for expanded clones, and some rows have none.

DNA	CDR3	D	size	V	J
TGTGCCAGCAGGCTATTCAACAGGGGCCTATACACTGAAGCTTTCTTT	CASRLFNRGLYTEAFF	TRBD1	few	TRBV28	TRBJ1-1
TGTGCCAGCAGCCCCGCCGGTTTGGGCCTTCGATCCTACGAGCAGTACTTC	CASSPAGLGLRSYEQYF	.	many	TRBV7-8	TRBJ2-7
TGTGCCAGCAGCCCCGTGGAGGGAGATTTAAAGAACACTGAAGCTTTCTTT	CASSPVEGDLKNTEAFF	.	.	TRBV6-2/TRBV6-3	TRBJ1-1
TGTGCCAGCAGCTTAGTCGGTGGGGAACATACGCAGTATTTT	CASSLVGGEHTQYF	.	few	TRBV7-9	TRBJ2-3
TGTGCCACCAGCAGAGATTCGGTTCTGACCTACAATGAGCAGTTCTTC	CATSRDSVLTYNEQFF	.	.	TRBV15	TRBJ2-1
TGTGCCAGCAGTTTATTCGGCCGACAAGGAGAGACCCAGTACTTC	CASSLFGRQGETQYF	.	.	TRBV27	TRBJ2-5
TGTGCCAGCAGCCGTACGGGACTAGTGGGAGAGACCCAGTACTTC	CASSRTGLVGETQYF	TRBD2	many	TRBV7-2	TRBJ2-5
TGTGCCAGCAGCTTAGTCACAGGGTATCGCATTCAGTACTTC	CASSLVTGYRIQYF	.	.	TRBV7-9	TRBJ2-4
TGTGCCAGCAGCTTATGGGCCCGGGAGACTAGCGGAAGCTCCTACAATGAGCAGTTCTTC	CASSLWARETSGSSYNEQFF	TRBD2	few	TRBV7-2	TRBJ2-1
TGCGCCAGCAGCCCGGACAGGGTTGGAGCTTTCTTT	CASSPDRVGAFF	TRBD1	.	TRBV5-1	TRBJ1-1
TGTGCCAGCAGTGTGACGTCCAGAGAGCAGTACTTC	CASSVTSREQYF	.	.	TRBV25-1	TRBJ2-7
TGCAGTGCTAAGCGGGATCCCTTCCAAGAGACCCAGTACTTC	CSAKRDPFQETQYF	TRBD2	few	TRBV20-1	TRBJ2-5
TGCAGCGCCGGGGGGGGGCTTCCCGGGTCGTCAACTAGCATCAACAATGAGCAGTTCTTC	CSAGGGLPGSSTSINNEQFF	TRBD2	once	TRBV29-1	TRBJ2-1
TGTGCCAGCAGTAGCTTGGGGCCGGTTTACAATGAGCAGTTCTTC	CASSSLGPVYNEQFF	.	.	TRBV12-3/TRBV12-4	TRBJ2-1
TGTGCCAGCACTCCTTTGGAGCGGGCCTCATACGAGCAGTACTTC	CASTPLERASYEQYF	.	many	TRBV6-6	TRBJ2-7
TGTGCCAGCTCATCAACAACCCGGGGGCACCTAGATACGCAGTATTTT	CASSSTTRGHLDTQYF	.	many	TRBV18	TRBJ2-3
TGTGCCAGCCGGGACAGGGTCAATGAGCAGTTCTTC	CASRDRVNEQFF	TRBD1	.	TRBV6-2/TRBV6-3	TRBJ2-1
TGTGCCAGCAGATCAGGGTTTGAGCAGTTCTTC	CASRSGFEQFF	.	.	TRBV28	TRBJ2-1
TGTGCCAGCAAAGAGGGGACCAAGGCCCAAGAGACCCAGTACTTC	CASKEGTKAQETQYF	.	many	TRBV6-1	TRBJ2-5
TGTGCCAGCAGCCGGGGACTAGCGGGAGTGGGAACCAAAAACATTCAGTACTTC	CASSRGLAGVGTKNIQYF	TRBD2	few	TRBV3-1	TRBJ2-4
TGTGCCAGCAGAGCTAGCGGGAGTGATGAGCAGTTCTTC	CASRASGSDEQFF	TRBD2	many	TRBV12-3/TRBV12-4	TRBJ2-1
TGTGCCAGCAGCCGGAATAGAAACACTGAAGCTTTCTTT	CASSRNRNTEAFF	.	.	TRBV11-3	TRBJ1-1
TGTGCCAGCAGCCAGGGGGGAGGGATGCTCGGCGAGCAGTACTTC	CASSQGGGMLGEQYF	.	few	TRBV12-3/TRBV12-4	TRBJ2-7
TGTGCCAGCAGCCCCGGGACAGGGGTCTATGGCTACACCTTC	CASSPGTGVYGYTF	TRBD1	.	TRBV6-5	TRBJ1-2
TGTGCCAGCAGCCCGACAGCCTACGAGCAGTACTTC	CASSPTAYEQYF	.	few	TRBV6-1	TRBJ2-7
TGTGCCAGTAGTATTAGGGGAGGGTCGTTCGCTGAAGCTTTCTTT	CASSIRGGSFAEAFF	.	few	TRBV19	TRBJ1-1
TGTGCCAGCAGGGATCAATCCTCTGGGGCCAACGTCCTGACTTTC	CASRDQSSGANVLTF	.	.	TRBV5-4	TRBJ2-6
TGTGCCAGCAAAGGGGACTTCAACACCGGGGAGCTGTTTTTT	CASKGDFNTGELFF	.	many	TRBV2	TRBJ2-2
TGTGCCAGCGGTACAGGGGCACCCACTGAAGCTTTCTTT	CASGTGAPTEAFF	TRBD1	many	TRBV6-2/TRBV6-3	TRBJ1-1
TGCAGTGCTAGACGGCTAGCGGGGGGGGGATACGAGCAGTACTTC	CSARRLAGGGYEQYF	TRBD2	many	TRBV20-1	TRBJ2-7
TGCAGTGCAAGGGACAGGGGGCCGGAGACCCAGTACTTC	CSARDRGPETQYF	TRBD1	few	TRBV20-1	TRBJ2-5
TGTGCCAGCCTCTCGAGGGGCTCCTACAATGAGCAGTTCTTC	CASLSRGSYNEQFF	.	few	TRBV27	TRBJ2-1
TGTGCCAGCAGCTTCTCCGGGGAGCAGTACTTC	CASSFSGEQYF	.	many	TRBV7-9	TRBJ2-7
TGTGCCAGCAGTTCCTATTGGACAGGCACCGTCTCGGCGATTCCCTCCTACGAGCAGTACTTC	CASSSYWTGTVSAIPSYEQYF	TRBD1	many	TRBV28	TRBJ2-7
TGTGCCAGCAGCTTACGGAACAGCGCTCAAGAGACCCAGTACTTC	CASSLRNSAQETQYF	.	many	TRBV7-6	TRBJ2-5
TGTGCCAGCAGTTCACGAGGGACCGCTCCCTATGGCTACACCTTC	CASSSRGTAPYGYTF	.	many	TRBV12-3/TRBV12-4	TRBJ1-2
TGTGCCAGCAGCGTTACCATTTACCAAGAGACCCAGTACTTC	CASSVTIYQETQYF	.	.	TRBV7-6	TRBJ2-5
TGTGCCATCAGGGGATACTCTGGAAACACCATATATTTT	CAIRGYSGNTIYF	.	few	TRBV10-3	TRBJ1-3
TGTGCCAGCAGTCCAGGGGGGAGTCAGCCCCAGCATTTT	CASSPGGSQPQHF	TRBD1	.	TRBV7-9	TRBJ1-5
TGCAGTGCCTTTGGAACCTACAGGGGGGCCTCGTACAATGAGCAGTTCTTC	CSAFGTYRGASYNEQFF	TRBD1	.	TRBV20-1	TRBJ2-1
TGTGCCAGCAGCCAAGATATGGCGGGAGGGCCGAATGAGCAGTTCTTC	CASSQDMAGGPNEQFF	TRBD2	many	TRBV4-2	TRBJ2-1
TGCGCCAGCAGCCAAGACCCGGGACACTATTATCAGCCCCAGCATTTT	CASSQDPGHYYQPQHF	.	.	TRBV4-1	TRBJ1-5
TGTGCCAGCAGCTTAGGTTTGACAGGAGCTAACTATGGCTACACCTTC	CASSLGLTGANYGYTF	.	few	TRBV11-2	TRBJ1-2